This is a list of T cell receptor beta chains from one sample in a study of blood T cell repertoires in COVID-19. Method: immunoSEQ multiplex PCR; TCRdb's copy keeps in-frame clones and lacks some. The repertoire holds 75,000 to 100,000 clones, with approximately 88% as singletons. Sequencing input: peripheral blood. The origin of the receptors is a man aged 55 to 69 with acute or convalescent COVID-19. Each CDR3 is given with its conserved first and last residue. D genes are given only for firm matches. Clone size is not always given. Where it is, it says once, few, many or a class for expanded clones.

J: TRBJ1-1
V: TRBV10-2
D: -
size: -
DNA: TGCGCCAGCAACCCGACAGGAGTGAACACTGAAGCTTTCTTT
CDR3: CASNPTGVNTEAFF

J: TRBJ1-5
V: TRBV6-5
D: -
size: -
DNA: TGTGCCAGCAGTTACTACGGGGATCAGCCCCAGCATTTT
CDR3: CASSYYGDQPQHF

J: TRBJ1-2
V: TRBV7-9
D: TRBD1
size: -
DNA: TGTGCCAGCAGCCGCCGGGACAGGGGGCCAAATAACTATGGCTACACCTTC
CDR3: CASSRRDRGPNNYGYTF

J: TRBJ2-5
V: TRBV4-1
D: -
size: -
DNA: TGCGCCAGCAGCCAAGTCGCTCGATCTTACGCGGAGACCCAGTACTTC
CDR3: CASSQVARSYAETQYF

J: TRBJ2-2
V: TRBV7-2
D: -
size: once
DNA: TGTGCCAGCAGCAAATCCGGGAACAGGGTGACCGGGGAGCTGTTTTTT
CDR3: CASSKSGNRVTGELFF

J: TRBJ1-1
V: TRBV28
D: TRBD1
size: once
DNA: TGTGCCAGCAGTTCCCCCACAGGGGCCATGAACACTGAAGCTTTCTTT
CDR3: CASSSPTGAMNTEAFF

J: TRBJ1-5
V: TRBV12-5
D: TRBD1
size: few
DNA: TGTGCTAGTGGACCGGGACAGGGGGGTAACAATCAGCCCCAGCATTTT
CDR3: CASGPGQGGNNQPQHF

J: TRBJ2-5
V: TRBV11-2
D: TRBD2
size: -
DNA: TGTGCCAGCAGCATCGGGACTAGCGGTCACCAAGAGACCCAGTACTTC
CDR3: CASSIGTSGHQETQYF

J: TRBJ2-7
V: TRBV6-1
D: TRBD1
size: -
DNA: TGTGCCAGCAGTGAACGAGACAGGGGCCGACCCTACGAGCAGTACTTC
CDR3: CASSERDRGRPYEQYF

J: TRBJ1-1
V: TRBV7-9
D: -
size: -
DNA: TGTGCCAGCAGCTCCATTGAAGCTTTCTTT
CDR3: CASSSIEAFF

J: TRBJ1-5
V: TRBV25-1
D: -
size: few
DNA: TGTGCCAGCAGTAAGGGGAATCAGCCCCAGCATTTT
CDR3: CASSKGNQPQHF

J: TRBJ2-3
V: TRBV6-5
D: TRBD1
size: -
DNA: TGTGCCAGCCCGGACAGGTTGGGCACAGATACGCAGTATTTT
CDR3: CASPDRLGTDTQYF

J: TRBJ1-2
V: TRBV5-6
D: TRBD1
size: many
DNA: TGTGCCAGCAGACCGACAGGGCACTATGGCTACACCTTC
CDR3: CASRPTGHYGYTF

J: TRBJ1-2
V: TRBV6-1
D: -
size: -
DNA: TGTGCCAGCAGTGTGAGGCGGGCAACGGGCAACTATGGCTACACCTTC
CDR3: CASSVRRATGNYGYTF

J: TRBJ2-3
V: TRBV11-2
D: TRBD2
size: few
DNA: TGTGCCAGCAGCCTCCGGACTAGCGGGGGAGCAACTGGGCAGTATTTT
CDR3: CASSLRTSGGATGQYF

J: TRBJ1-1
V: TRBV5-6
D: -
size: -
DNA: TGTGCCAGCAGCCTGATCCGGGGGAACACTGAAGCTTTCTTT
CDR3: CASSLIRGNTEAFF

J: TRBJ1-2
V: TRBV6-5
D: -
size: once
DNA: TGTGCCAGCAGACTGACAGAGAACTATGGCTACACCTTC
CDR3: CASRLTENYGYTF

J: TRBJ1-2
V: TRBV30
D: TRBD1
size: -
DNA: TGTGCCCTCCGGCGGGACAGACCTTATGGCTACACCTTC
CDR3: CALRRDRPYGYTF

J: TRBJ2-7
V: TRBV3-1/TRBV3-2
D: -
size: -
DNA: TGTGCCAGCAAGCGGGCGAGCTCCTACGAGCAGTACTTC
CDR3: CASKRASSYEQYF

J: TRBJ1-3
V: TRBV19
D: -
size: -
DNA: TGTGCCAGTAGTGCCGTCCGCGTTTCTGGAAACACCATATATTTT
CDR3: CASSAVRVSGNTIYF

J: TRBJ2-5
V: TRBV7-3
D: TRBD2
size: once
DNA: TGTGCCAGCAGCCCCACGGGACTAGCGGGGGAGGAAGAGACCCAGTACTTC
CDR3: CASSPTGLAGEEETQYF

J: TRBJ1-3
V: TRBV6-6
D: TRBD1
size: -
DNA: TGTGCCAGCAGTTCACAGGGGAGAAACACCATATATTTT
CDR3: CASSSQGRNTIYF

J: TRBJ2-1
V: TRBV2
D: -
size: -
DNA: TGTGCCAGCAGTGAAGCCCCGACTAGAAACAATGAGCAGTTCTTC
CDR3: CASSEAPTRNNEQFF

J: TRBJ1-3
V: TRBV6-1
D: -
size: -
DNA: TGTGCCAGCAGTGAAGTGTGGGCAGCTGGAAACACCATATATTTT
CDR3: CASSEVWAAGNTIYF

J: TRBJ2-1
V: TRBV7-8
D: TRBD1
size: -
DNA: TGTGCCAGCAGCCTAGACAGGGGCGGGTACAATGAGCAGTTCTTC
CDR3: CASSLDRGGYNEQFF

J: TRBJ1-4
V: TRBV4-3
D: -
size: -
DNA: TGCGCCAGCAGCCTAACGCGGGATAGGGAAAAACTGTTTTTT
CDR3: CASSLTRDREKLFF

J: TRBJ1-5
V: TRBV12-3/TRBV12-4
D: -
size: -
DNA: TGTGCCAGCACCGCCCGGGGAAATCAGCCCCAGCATTTT
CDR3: CASTARGNQPQHF

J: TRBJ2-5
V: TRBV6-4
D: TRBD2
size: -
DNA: TGTGCCAGCAGGAGACCGGGACTAGCGGTCCAAGAGACCCAGTACTTC
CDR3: CASRRPGLAVQETQYF

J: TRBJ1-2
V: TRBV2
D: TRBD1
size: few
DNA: TGTGCCAGCCAGGTCCCGGGACAGCCCTATGGCTACACCTTC
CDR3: CASQVPGQPYGYTF

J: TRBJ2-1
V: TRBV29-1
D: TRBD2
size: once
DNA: TGCAGCGGGAAACTAGCGGGGGGCAGCAATGAGCAGTTCTTC
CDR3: CSGKLAGGSNEQFF

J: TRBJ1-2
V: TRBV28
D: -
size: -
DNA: TGTGCCGGGTCAAACCCGGGGTCGGACTATGGCTACACCTTC
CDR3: CAGSNPGSDYGYTF

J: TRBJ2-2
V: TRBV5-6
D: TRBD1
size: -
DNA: TGTGCCACCCGTACAGGGGTTGAGACCGGGGAGCTGTTTTTT
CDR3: CATRTGVETGELFF

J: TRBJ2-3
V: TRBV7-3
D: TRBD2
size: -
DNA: TGTGCCAGCAGCTCCGCGGGGGGGCCTAATACGCAGTATTTT
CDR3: CASSSAGGPNTQYF

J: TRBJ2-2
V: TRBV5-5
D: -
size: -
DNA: TGTGCCAGCAGCATAATACCACAGGGATCGATCACCGGGGAGCTGTTTTTT
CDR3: CASSIIPQGSITGELFF

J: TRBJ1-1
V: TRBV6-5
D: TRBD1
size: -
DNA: TGTGCCAGCAGCCAGGCAGGGGGCACTGAAGCTTTCTTT
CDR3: CASSQAGGTEAFF

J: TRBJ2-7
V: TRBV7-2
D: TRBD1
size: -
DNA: TGTGCCAGCAGCTCCGAAGGGACAGGGATCTACGAGCAGTACTTC
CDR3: CASSSEGTGIYEQYF

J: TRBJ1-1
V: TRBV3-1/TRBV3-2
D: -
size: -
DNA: TGTGCCAGCAGCACACCAGAGGGCACTGAAGCTTTCTTT
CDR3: CASSTPEGTEAFF

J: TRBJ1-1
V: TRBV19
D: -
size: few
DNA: TGTGCCAGTAGTATTGTGGGACAAATCGTAGCTTTCTTT
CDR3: CASSIVGQIVAFF

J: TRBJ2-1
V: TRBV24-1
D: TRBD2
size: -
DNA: TGTGCCACCAGTGATTCCTCATTGGGAGGGCCGAATGAGCAGTTCTTC
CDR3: CATSDSSLGGPNEQFF

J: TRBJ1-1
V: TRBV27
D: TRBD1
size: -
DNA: TGTGCCAGCAGTTTAACCCGGGGACAGATCGGCGGTAGCACTGAAGCTTTCTTT
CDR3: CASSLTRGQIGGSTEAFF

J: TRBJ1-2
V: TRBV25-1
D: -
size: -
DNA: TGTGCCAGCAGTGCAACAGGGAAGGAGGGCTACACCTTC
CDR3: CASSATGKEGYTF

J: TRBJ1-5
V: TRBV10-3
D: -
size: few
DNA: TGTGCCATCAGTGCCGCAGGCGATCCGTATCAGCCCCAGCATTTT
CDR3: CAISAAGDPYQPQHF

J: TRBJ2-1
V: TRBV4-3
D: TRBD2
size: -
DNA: TGCGCCAGCAGCCTCTCAAATGCGGGGGGGCCGGGGAATGAGCAGTTCTTC
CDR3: CASSLSNAGGPGNEQFF

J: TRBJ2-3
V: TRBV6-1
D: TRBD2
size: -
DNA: TGTGCCAGCAGTGAGACGACCGGGACTAGAGAAACAGATACGCAGTATTTT
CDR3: CASSETTGTRETDTQYF

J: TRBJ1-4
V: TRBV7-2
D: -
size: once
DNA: TGTGCCAGCAGCTTACAGGGGTGGGGGGAAAAACTGTTTTTT
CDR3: CASSLQGWGEKLFF

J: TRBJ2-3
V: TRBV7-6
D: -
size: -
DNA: TGTGCCAGCAGCTTAGGGCCCAGCACAGATACGCAGTATTTT
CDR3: CASSLGPSTDTQYF

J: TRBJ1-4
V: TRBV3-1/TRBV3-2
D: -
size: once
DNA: TGTGCCAGCAGCCAATATCAACCTCCAGGGGAAAAACTGTTTTTT
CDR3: CASSQYQPPGEKLFF